This entry concerns a single T cell receptor (beta chain). Its antigen is currently unknown. The germline gives CDR1 SGHTA, CDR2 FQGNSA. CDR3 length: 13 amino acids. Trimming removed 4 bases at V and 6 bases at J, with 11 bases between. Assay: immunoSEQ multiplex PCR; the TCRdb copy retains only in-frame clones and omits some. The sample lists fewer than 25,000 clones, more than 75% occurring once. This sample was taken from a study of CD4 T cells in relation to SARS-CoV-2 and coronaviruses. Across the study: ViraFEST: approximately 10-day antigen culture of PBMCs, then TCR beta CDR3 sequencing. Crossreactive spike epitopes shared across donors were mapped to their HLA restriction.

The unexposed donors gave CD4+ T cells in about 2011-2018, prior to COVID-19. Isolation of CD4+ T cells took place after approximately 11 days in culture. Cells permitting, SARS-CoV-2 S/N and four cold-coronavirus spikes were tested on unexposed-donor CD4+ T cells. This TCR derives from a human donor in good health. J is TRBJ2-3 and V is TRBV7-2; D may be TRBD2 (5 bases). Material for sequencing was CD4+ T cells from PBMCs, cultured in vitro. CDR3: CASSWRASDTQYF. The DNA of the CDR3 is TGTGCCAGCAGCTGGCGGGCTAGCGATACGCAGTATTTT.